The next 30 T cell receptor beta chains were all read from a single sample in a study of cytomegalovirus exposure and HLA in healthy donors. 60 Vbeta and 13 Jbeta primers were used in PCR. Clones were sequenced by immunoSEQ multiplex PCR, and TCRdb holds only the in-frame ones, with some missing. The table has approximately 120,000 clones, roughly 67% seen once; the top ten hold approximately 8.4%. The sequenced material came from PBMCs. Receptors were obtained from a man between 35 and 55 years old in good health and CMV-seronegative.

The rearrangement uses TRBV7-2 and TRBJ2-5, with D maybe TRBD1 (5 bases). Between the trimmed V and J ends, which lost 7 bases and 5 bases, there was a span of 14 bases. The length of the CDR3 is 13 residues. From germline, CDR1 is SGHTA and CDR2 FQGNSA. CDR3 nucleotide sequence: TGTGCCAGCACGGCAGGGCCTGGGGAGACCCAGTACTTC. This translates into CASTAGPGETQYF.

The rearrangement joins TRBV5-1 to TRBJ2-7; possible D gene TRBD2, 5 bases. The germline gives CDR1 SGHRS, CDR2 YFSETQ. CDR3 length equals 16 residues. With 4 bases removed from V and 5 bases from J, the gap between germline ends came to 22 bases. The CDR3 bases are TGCGCCAGCAGCCGGTGGATCGAGGGTCCAAGACACGAGCAGTACTTC. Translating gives CASSRWIEGPRHEQYF.

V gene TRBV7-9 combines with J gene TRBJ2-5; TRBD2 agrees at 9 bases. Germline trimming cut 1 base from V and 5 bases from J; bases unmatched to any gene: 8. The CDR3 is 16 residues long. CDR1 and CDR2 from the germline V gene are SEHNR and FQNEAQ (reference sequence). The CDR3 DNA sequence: TGTGCCAGCAGCTTAGAAGGCGGGGGGGCCGGTGAGACCCAGTACTTC. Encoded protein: CASSLEGGGAGETQYF.

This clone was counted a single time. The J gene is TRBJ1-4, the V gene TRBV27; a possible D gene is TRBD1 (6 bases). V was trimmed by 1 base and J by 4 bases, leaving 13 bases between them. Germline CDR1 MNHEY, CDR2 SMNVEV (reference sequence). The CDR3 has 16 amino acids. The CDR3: CASSLLTDRSNEKLFF. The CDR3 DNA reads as TGTGCCAGCAGTTTATTAACCGACAGGAGTAATGAAAAACTGTTTTTT.

The CDR3 loop is CASSFVGQGGGYTF. In nucleotides, the CDR3 is TGTGCCAGCAGTTTCGTGGGACAGGGGGGTGGCTACACCTTC. This sequence joins TRBV27 and TRBJ1-2; 11 bases map to TRBD1. Germline V gene lookup returns CDR1 MNHEY and CDR2 SMNVEV (reference sequence). The CDR3 is 14 amino acids. J lost 7 bases, V lost 3 bases, and 4 bases had no gene match.

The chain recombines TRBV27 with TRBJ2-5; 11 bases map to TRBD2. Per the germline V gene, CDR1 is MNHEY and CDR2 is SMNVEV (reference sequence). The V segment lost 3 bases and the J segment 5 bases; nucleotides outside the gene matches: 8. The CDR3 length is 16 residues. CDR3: CASSFLLAGGFETQYF. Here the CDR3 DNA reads TGTGCCAGCAGTTTTCTTCTAGCGGGGGGTTTCGAGACCCAGTACTTC.

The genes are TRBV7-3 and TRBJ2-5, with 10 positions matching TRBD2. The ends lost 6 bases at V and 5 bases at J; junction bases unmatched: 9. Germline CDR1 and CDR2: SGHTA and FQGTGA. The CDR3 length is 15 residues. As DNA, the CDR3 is TGTGCCAGCAGTCGTAAGCGGGGGGGATTTGAGACCCAGTACTTC. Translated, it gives CASSRKRGGFETQYF. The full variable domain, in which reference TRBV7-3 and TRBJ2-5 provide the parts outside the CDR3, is GAGVSQTPSNKVTEKGKYVELRCDPISGHTALYWYRQSLGQGPEFLIYFQGTGAADDSGLPNDRFFAVRPEGSVSTLKIQRTERGDSAVYLCASSRKRGGFETQYFGPGTRLLVL.

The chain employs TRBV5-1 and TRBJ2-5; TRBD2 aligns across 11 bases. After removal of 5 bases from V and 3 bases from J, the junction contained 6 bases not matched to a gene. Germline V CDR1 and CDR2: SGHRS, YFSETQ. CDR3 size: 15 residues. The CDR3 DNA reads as TGCGCCAGCAGGCTGATAGCGGGGGGGGAAGAGACCCAGTACTTC. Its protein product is CASRLIAGGEETQYF.

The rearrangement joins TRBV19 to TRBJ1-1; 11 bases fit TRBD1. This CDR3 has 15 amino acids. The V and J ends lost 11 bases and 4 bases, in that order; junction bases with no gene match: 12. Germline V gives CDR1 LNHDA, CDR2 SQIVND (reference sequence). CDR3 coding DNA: TGTGCCGGTACCGTGGACAGGGGGCATTTCACTGAAGCTTTCTTT. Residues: CAGTVDRGHFTEAFF. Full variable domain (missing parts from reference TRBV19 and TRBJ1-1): DGGITQSPKYLFRKEGQNVTLSCEQNLNHDAMYWYRQDPGQGLRLIYYSQIVNDFQKGDIAEGYSVSREKKESFPLTVTSAQKNPTAFYLCAGTVDRGHFTEAFFGQGTRLTVV.

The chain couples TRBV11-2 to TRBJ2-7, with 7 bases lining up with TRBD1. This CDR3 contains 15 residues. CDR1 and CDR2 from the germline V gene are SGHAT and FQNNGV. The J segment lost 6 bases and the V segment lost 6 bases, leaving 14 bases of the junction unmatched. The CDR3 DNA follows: TGTGCCAGCAGTTACCTGTGGACAGGAGTGGCCGAGCAGTACTTC. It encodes CASSYLWTGVAEQYF. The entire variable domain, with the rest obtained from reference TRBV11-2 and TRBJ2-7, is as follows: EAGVAQSPRYKIIEKRQSVAFWCNPISGHATLYWYQQILGQGPKLLIQFQNNGVVDDSQLPKDRFSAERLKGVDSTLKIQPAKLEDSAVYLCASSYLWTGVAEQYFGPGTRLTVT.

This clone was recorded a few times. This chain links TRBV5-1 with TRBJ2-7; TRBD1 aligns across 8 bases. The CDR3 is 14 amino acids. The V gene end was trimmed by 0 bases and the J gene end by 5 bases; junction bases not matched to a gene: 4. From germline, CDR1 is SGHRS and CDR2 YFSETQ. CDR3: CASSLAQGANEQYF. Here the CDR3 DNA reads TGCGCCAGCAGCTTGGCCCAGGGGGCAAACGAGCAGTACTTC.

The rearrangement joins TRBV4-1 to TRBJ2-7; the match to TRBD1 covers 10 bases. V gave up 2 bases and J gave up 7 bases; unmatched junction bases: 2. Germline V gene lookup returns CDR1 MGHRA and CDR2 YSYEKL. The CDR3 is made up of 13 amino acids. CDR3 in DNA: TGCGCCAGCAGCCAACGGACAGGGGGAGAGCAGTACTTC. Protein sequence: CASSQRTGGEQYF.

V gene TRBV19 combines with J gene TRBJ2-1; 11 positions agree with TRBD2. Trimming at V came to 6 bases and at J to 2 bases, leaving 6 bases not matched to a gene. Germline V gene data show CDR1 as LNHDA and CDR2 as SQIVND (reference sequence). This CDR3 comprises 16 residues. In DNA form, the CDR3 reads TGTGCCAGTAGACCTCTAGCGGGGGGTCCCTACAATGAGCAGTTCTTC. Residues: CASRPLAGGPYNEQFF.

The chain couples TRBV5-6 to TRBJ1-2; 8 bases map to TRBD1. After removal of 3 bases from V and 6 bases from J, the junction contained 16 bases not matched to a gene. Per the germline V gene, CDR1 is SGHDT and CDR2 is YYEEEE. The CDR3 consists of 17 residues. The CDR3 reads CASSYPPPTGERNGYTF. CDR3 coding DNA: TGTGCCAGCAGCTACCCACCGCCGACAGGGGAGAGGAATGGCTACACCTTC. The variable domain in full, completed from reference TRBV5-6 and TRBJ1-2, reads DAGVTQSPTHLIKTRGQQVTLRCSPKSGHDTVSWYQQALGQGPQFIFQYYEEEERQRGNFPDRFSGHQFPNYSSELNVNALLLGDSALYLCASSYPPPTGERNGYTFGSGTRLTVV.

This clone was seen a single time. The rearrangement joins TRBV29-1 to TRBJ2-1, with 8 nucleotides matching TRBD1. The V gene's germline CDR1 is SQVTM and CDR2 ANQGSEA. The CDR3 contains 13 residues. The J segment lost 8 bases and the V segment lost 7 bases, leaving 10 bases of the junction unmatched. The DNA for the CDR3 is TGCAGCGAACGTGACAGGGGAGGCGATGAGCAGTTCTTC. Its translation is CSERDRGGDEQFF.

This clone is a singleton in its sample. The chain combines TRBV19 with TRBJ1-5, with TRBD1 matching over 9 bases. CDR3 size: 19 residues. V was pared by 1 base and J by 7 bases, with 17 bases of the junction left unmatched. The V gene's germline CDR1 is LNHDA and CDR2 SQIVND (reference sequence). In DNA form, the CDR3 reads TGTGCCAGTAGTATAGGAGGGGACAGGGTTTTAGAGAAAGGGCAGCCCCAGCATTTT. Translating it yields CASSIGGDRVLEKGQPQHF.

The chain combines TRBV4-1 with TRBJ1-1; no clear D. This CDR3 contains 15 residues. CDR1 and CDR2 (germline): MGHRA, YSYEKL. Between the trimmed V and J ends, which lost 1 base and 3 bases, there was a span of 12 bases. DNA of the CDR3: TGCGCCAGCAGCCAAGCACAGAATTGGGACACTGAAGCTTTCTTT. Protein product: CASSQAQNWDTEAFF.

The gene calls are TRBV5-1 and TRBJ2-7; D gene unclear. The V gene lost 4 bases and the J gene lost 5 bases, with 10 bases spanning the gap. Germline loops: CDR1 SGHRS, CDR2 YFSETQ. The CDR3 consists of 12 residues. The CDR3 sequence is CASSPGFDEQYF. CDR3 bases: TGCGCCAGCAGCCCCGGTTTCGACGAGCAGTACTTC.

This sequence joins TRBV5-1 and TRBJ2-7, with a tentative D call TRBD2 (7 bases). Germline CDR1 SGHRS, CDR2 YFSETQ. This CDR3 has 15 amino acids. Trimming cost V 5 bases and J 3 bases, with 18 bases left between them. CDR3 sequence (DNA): TGCGCCAGCAGTTGGGTAGGGGGAGGGAACTACGAGCAGTACTTC. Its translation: CASSWVGGGNYEQYF.

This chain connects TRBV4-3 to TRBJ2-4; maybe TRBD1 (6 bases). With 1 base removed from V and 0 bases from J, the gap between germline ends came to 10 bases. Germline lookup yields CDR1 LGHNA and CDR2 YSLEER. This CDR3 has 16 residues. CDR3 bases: TGCGCCAGCAGCCAAGGGACAGCCCTAGCCAAAAACATTCAGTACTTC. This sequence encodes CASSQGTALAKNIQYF.

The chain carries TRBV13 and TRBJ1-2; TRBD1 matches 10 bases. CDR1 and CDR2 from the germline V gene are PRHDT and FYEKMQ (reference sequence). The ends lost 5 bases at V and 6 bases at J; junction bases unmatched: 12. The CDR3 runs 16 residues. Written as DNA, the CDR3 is TGTGCCAGCAGCCACCTCGGACAGGGGGGAATTAATGGCTACACCTTC. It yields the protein CASSHLGQGGINGYTF.

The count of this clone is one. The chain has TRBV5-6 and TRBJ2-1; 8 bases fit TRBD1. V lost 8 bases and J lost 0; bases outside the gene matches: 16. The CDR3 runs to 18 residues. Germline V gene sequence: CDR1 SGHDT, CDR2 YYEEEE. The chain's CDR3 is CASTQGVYLLSSYNEQFF. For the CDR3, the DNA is TGTGCCAGTACACAGGGGGTTTACCTACTGAGCTCCTACAATGAGCAGTTCTTC.

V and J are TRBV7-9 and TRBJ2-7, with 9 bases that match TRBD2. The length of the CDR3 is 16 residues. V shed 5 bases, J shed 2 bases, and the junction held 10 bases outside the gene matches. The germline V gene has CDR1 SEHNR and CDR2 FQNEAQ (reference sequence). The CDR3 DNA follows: TGTGCCAGCAGCCCCCAGCTAGCGGGGTCCGCCTACGAGCAGTACTTC. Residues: CASSPQLAGSAYEQYF.

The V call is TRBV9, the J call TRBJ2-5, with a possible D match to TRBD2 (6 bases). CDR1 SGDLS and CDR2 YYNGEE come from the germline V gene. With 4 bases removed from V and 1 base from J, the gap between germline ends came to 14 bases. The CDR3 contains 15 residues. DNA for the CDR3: TGTGCCAGCAGCCCCGGGTGGAGGGTCCAAGAGACCCAGTACTTC. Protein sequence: CASSPGWRVQETQYF.

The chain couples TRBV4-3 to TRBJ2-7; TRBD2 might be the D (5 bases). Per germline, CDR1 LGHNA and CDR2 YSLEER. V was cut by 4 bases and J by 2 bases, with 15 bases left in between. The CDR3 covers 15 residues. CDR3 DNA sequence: TGCGCCAGCAGCCGCCGAAGTGGAGGCCCCTACGAGCAGTACTTC. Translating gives CASSRRSGGPYEQYF.

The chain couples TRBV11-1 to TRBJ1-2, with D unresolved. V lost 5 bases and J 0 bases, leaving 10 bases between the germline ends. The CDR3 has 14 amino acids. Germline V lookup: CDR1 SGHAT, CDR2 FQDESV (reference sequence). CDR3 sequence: CASSVGGSNYGYTF. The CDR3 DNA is TGTGCCAGCAGCGTAGGCGGATCTAACTATGGCTACACCTTC.

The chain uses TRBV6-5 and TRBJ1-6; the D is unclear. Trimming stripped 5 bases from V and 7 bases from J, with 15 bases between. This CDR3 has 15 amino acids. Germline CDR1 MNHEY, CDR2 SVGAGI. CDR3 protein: CASSRSAGGNSPLHF. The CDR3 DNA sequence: TGTGCCAGCAGTCGGTCCGCGGGCGGGAATTCACCCCTCCACTTT.

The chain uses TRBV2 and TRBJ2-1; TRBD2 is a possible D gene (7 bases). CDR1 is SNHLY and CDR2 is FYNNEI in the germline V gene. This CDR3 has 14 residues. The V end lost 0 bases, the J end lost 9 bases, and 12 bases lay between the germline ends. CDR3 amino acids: CASSEAGGPGEQFF. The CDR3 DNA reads TGTGCCAGCAGTGAAGCGGGGGGGCCGGGTGAGCAGTTCTTC.

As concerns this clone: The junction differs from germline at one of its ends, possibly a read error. The CDR3 spells CASREDRAAFEAFF. The CDR3 DNA is TGTGCCAGCAGAGAAGACAGGGCGGCCTTTGAAGCTTTCTTT. The chain has TRBV6-1 and TRBJ1-1, with 7 bases matching TRBD1. CDR1 and CDR2 (germline): MNHNS, SASEGT. The CDR3 has 14 amino acids.

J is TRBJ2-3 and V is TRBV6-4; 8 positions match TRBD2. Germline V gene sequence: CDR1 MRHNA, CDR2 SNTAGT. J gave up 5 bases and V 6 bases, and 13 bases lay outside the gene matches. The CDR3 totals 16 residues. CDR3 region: CASSSRGTSGEDTQYF. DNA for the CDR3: TGTGCCAGCAGCTCGAGAGGGACTAGTGGGGAAGATACGCAGTATTTT.